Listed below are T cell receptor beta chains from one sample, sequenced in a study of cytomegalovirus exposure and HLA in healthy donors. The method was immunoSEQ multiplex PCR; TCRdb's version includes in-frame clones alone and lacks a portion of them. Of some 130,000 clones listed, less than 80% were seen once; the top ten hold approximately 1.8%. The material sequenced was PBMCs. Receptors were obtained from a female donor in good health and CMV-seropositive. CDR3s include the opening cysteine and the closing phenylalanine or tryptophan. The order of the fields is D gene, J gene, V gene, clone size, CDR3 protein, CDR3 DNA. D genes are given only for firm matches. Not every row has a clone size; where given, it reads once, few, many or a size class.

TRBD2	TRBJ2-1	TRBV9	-	CASSVVGGGEQFF	TGTGCCAGCAGCGTAGTTGGCGGGGGGGAGCAGTTCTTC
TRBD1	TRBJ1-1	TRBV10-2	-	CASRGQGDTEAFF	TGCGCCAGCAGGGGACAGGGGGACACTGAAGCTTTCTTT
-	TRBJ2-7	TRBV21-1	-	CASSEGVTRDRGLYEQYF	TGTGCCAGCAGCGAGGGGGTAACCAGGGACAGGGGCCTTTACGAGCAGTACTTC
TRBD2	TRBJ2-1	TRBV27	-	CASSLDPSTAGDEFF	TGTGCCAGCAGTTTAGACCCGTCTACTGCGGGAGATGAGTTCTTC
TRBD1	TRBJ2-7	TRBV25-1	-	CASSERDRGSYEQYF	TGTGCCAGCAGTGAAAGGGACAGAGGTTCCTACGAGCAGTACTTC
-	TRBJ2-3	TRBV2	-	CASSHGRGWTDTQYF	TGTGCCAGCAGTCACGGTCGGGGTTGGACAGATACGCAGTATTTT
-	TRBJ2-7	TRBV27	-	CASSTGLGLSEQYF	TGTGCCAGCAGTACCGGACTGGGATTAAGCGAGCAGTACTTC
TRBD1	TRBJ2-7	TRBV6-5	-	CASSYYRGYGEQYF	TGTGCCAGCAGTTACTACAGGGGGTATGGCGAGCAGTACTTC
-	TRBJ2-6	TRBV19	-	CASKGDTGSGANVLTF	TGTGCCAGTAAGGGGGATACTGGCTCTGGGGCCAACGTCCTGACTTTC
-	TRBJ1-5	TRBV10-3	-	CAISPDSAQRPQHF	TGTGCCATCAGCCCCGACAGCGCGCAGCGGCCCCAGCATTTT
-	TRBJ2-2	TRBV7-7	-	CASSLGTGNTGELFF	TGTGCCAGCAGCTTGGGGACTGGGAACACCGGGGAGCTGTTTTTT
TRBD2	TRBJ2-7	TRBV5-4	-	CASSLDGGMPYEQYF	TGTGCCAGCAGCTTGGACGGGGGGATGCCCTACGAGCAGTACTTC
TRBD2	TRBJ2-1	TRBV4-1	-	CASSQVRLAGFSSYNEQFF	TGCGCCAGCAGCCAAGTACGACTAGCGGGATTTAGCTCCTACAATGAGCAGTTCTTC
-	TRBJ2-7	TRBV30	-	CAWSMPGESYEQYF	TGTGCCTGGAGCATGCCGGGAGAGTCCTACGAGCAGTACTTC
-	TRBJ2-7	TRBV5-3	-	CARSSPGHRNYEQYF	TGTGCCAGAAGCTCGCCGGGACACCGAAACTACGAGCAGTACTTC
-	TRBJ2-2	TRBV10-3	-	CAISDSKGEGNTGELFF	TGTGCCATCAGTGACTCTAAGGGAGAGGGGAACACCGGGGAGCTGTTTTTT
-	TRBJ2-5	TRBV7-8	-	CASSPTGRVVIPETQYF	TGTGCCAGCAGCCCAACGGGCAGGGTGGTTATACCGGAGACCCAGTACTTC
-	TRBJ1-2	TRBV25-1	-	CASSSIDRPMDYGYTF	TGTGCCAGCAGTTCAATAGACAGGCCTATGGACTATGGCTACACCTTC
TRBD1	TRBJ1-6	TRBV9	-	CASSGGDRAFFLHF	TGTGCCAGCAGCGGGGGGGACAGGGCGTTCTTCCTCCACTTT
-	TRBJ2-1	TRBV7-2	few	CASSFQGGPKNEQFF	TGTGCCAGCAGCTTCCAGGGTGGACCTAAAAATGAGCAGTTCTTC
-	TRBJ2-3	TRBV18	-	CASSLRRGRTDTQYF	TGTGCCAGCTCACTTCGGCGGGGGCGGACAGATACGCAGTATTTT
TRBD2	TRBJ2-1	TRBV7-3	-	CASSLTSGLAGDFNEQFF	TGTGCCAGCAGCTTAACATCGGGACTAGCGGGAGACTTCAATGAGCAGTTCTTC
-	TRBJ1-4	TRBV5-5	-	CASSLQYGAANEKLFF	TGTGCCAGCAGCTTGCAGTATGGGGCGGCTAATGAAAAACTGTTTTTT
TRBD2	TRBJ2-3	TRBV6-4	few	CASSVAGARDTQYF	TGTGCCAGCAGTGTAGCGGGAGCAAGAGATACGCAGTATTTT
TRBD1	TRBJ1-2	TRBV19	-	CASSEGGQGPDGYTF	TGTGCCAGTAGTGAGGGGGGACAGGGGCCCGATGGCTACACCTTC
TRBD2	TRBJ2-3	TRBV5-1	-	CASSRGSGNTDTQYF	TGCGCCAGCAGCCGGGGTAGCGGGAACACAGATACGCAGTATTTT
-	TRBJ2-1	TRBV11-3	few	CASSPYEGGHGEQFF	TGTGCCAGCAGCCCCTATGAGGGGGGGCACGGTGAGCAGTTCTTC
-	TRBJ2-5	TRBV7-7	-	CASSRRGAGETQYF	TGTGCCAGCAGCCGGCGAGGGGCGGGGGAGACCCAGTACTTC
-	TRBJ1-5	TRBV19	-	CASRTDRSGNQPQHF	TGTGCCAGTAGAACAGACAGATCTGGGAATCAGCCCCAGCATTTT